This T cell receptor (beta chain) was captured in a study of a mutant IDH1 vaccine in newly diagnosed glioma. Study-wide context: Patients were given eight vaccinations, scheduled in weeks 1, 3, 5, 7, 11, 15, 19 and 23. The initiation of vaccination occurred 4-6 weeks after radiotherapy alone, or with temozolomide cycles.

Study-wide results and caveats: Pseudoprogression appeared unlinked to shifts in leading peripheral T cell clonotypes.

Details on this clone: As yet, its antigen is unknown.

Clones were sequenced by immunoSEQ multiplex PCR, and TCRdb holds only the in-frame ones, with some missing. The table lists roughly 120,000 clones, around three quarters of them singletons. Time point indicated: week 11, during vaccination. Vaccination used 300 ug of mutant IDH1 20-mer peptide per dose, with topical imiquimod. Tumors from donors were new WHO grade 3 or 4 IDH1-mutant astrocytomas with ATRX loss. The length of the CDR3 is 16 residues. With 2 bases clipped from V and 4 bases from J, the junction kept 4 bases outside the gene matches. CDR1 and CDR2 from the germline V gene are LGHNA and YSLEER.

This clonotype originated in a man aged 35-49 years with glioma. Material: PBMCs, obtained from a glioma patient whose treatment included an IDH1 peptide vaccine. The chain employs TRBV4-3 and TRBJ2-1, with 11 bases that match TRBD2. The CDR3 spells CASSQLGLAGYNEQFF. The CDR3 bases are TGCGCCAGCAGCCAACTCGGACTAGCGGGTTACAATGAGCAGTTCTTC.